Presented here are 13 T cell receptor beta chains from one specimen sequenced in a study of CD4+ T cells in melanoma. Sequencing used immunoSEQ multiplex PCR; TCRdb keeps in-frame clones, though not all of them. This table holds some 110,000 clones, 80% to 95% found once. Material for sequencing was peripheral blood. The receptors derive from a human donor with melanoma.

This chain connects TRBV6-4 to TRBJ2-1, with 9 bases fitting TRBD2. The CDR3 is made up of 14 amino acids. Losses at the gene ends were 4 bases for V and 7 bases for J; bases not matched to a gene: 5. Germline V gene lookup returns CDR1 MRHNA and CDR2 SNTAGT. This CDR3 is CASSVLAGTNEQFF. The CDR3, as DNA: TGTGCCAGCAGTGTTCTAGCGGGAACGAATGAGCAGTTCTTC.

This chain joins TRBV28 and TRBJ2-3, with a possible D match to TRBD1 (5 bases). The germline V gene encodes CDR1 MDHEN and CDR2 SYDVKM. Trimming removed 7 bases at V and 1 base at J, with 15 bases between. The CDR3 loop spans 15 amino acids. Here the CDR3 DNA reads TGTGCCAGCAATCCACCCTTAGGGGGCACAGATACGCAGTATTTT. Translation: CASNPPLGGTDTQYF.

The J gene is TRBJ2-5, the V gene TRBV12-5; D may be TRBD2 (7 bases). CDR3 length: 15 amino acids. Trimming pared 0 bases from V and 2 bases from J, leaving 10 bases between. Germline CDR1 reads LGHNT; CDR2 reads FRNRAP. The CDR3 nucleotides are TGTGCTAGTGGTTTGGTAAAGGGGGGGCAAGAGACCCAGTACTTC. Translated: CASGLVKGGQETQYF.

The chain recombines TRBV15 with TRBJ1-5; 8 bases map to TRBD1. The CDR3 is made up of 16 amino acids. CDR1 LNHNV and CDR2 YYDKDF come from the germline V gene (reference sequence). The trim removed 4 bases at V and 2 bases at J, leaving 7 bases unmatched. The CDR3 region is CATSTSDRGGNQPQHF. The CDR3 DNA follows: TGTGCCACCAGCACCTCTGACAGGGGAGGCAATCAGCCCCAGCATTTT.

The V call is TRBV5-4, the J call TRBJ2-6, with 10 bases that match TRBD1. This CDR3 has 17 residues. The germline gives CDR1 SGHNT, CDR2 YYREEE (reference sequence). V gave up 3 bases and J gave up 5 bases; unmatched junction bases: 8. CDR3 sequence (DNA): TGTGCCAGCAGCTCGGGACAGGGGTTCGGTAGGGCCAACGTCCTGACTTTC. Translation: CASSSGQGFGRANVLTF.

CDR3 loop: CASSPDREVEAFF. The CDR3, as DNA: TGTGCCAGCAGCCCGGACAGGGAGGTTGAAGCTTTCTTT. The rearrangement joins TRBV11-2 to TRBJ1-1; 8 positions match TRBD1. Germline V gene lookup returns CDR1 SGHAT and CDR2 FQNNGV. CDR3 size: 13 residues. Losses at the gene ends were 5 bases for V and 7 bases for J; bases not matched to a gene: 6. Using reference TRBV11-2 and TRBJ1-1 for the parts outside the CDR3, the full variable domain is EAGVAQSPRYKIIEKRQSVAFWCNPISGHATLYWYQQILGQGPKLLIQFQNNGVVDDSQLPKDRFSAERLKGVDSTLKIQPAKLEDSAVYLCASSPDREVEAFFGQGTRLTVV.

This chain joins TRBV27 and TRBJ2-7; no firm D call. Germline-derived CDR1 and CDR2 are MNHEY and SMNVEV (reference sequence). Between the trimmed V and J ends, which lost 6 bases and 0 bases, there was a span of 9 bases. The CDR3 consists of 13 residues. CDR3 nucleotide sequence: TGTGCCAGCAGGGTTTCGGCCTCCTACGAGCAGTACTTC. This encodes CASRVSASYEQYF.

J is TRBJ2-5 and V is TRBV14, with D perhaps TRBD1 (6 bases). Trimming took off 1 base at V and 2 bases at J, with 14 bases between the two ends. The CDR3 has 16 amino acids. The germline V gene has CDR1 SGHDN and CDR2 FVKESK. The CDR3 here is CASSQVSRGWQETQYF. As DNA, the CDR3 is TGTGCCAGCAGCCAAGTTTCGAGGGGGTGGCAAGAGACCCAGTACTTC.

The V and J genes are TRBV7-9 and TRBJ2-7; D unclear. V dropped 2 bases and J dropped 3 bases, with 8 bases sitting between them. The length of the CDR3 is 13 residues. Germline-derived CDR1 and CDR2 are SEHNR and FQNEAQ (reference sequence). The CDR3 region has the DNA TGTGCCAGCAGCTTATCCACCATCTACGAGCAGTACTTC. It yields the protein CASSLSTIYEQYF.

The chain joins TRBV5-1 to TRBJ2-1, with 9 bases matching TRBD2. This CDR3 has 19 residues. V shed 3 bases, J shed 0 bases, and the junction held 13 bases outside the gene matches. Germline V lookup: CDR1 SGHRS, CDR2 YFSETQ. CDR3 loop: CASSSRPLAGENSYNEQFF. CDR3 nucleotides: TGCGCCAGCAGCTCCCGACCGTTAGCGGGAGAGAACTCCTACAATGAGCAGTTCTTC. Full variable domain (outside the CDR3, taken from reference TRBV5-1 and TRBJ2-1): KAGVTQTPRYLIKTRGQQVTLSCSPISGHRSVSWYQQTPGQGLQFLFEYFSETQRNKGNFPGRFSGRQFSNSRSEMNVSTLELGDSALYLCASSSRPLAGENSYNEQFFGPGTRLTVL.

Here the CDR3 reads CASSASGSGNNEQFF. DNA of the CDR3: TGTGCCAGCAGCGCTAGCGGGAGCGGGAACAATGAGCAGTTCTTC. The chain is built from TRBV9 and TRBJ2-1; 10 bases are a match to TRBD2. The CDR3 is made up of 15 amino acids. Looked up from germline, CDR1 is SGDLS and CDR2 is YYNGEE. The trim removed 3 bases at V and 5 bases at J, leaving 5 bases unmatched.

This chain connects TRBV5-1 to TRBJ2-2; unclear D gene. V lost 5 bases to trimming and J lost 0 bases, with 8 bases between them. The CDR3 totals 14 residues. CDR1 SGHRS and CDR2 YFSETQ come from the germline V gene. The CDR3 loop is CASSGVPNTGELFF. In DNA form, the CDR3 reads TGCGCCAGCAGTGGGGTACCGAACACCGGGGAGCTGTTTTTT. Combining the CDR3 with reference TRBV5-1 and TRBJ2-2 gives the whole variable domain KAGVTQTPRYLIKTRGQQVTLSCSPISGHRSVSWYQQTPGQGLQFLFEYFSETQRNKGNFPGRFSGRQFSNSRSEMNVSTLELGDSALYLCASSGVPNTGELFFGEGSRLTVL.

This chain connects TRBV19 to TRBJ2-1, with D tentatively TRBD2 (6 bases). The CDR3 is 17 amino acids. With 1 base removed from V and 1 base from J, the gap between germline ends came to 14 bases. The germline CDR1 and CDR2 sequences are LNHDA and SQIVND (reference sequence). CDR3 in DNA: TGTGCCAGTAGTATAGCCCCTTTTAGCGGTTCCTACAATGAGCAGTTCTTC. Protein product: CASSIAPFSGSYNEQFF.